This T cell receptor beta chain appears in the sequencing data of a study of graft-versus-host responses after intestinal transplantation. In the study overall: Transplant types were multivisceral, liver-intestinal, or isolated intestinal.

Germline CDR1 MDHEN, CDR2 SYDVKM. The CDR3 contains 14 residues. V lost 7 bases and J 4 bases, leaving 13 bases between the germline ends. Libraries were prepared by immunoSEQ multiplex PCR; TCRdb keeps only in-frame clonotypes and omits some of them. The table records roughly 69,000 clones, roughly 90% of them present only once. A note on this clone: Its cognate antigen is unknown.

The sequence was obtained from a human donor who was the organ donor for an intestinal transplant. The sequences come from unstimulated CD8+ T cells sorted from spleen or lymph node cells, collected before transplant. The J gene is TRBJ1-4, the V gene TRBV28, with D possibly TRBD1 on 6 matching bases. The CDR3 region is CASKPEGDNEKLFF. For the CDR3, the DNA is TGTGCCAGCAAGCCAGAGGGGGATAATGAAAAACTGTTTTTT.